This TCR beta chain appears in the sequencing data of a study of control samples from healthy donors and cancer patients. The CDR3 loop spans 17 amino acids. Deletions cut 1 base from V and 2 bases from J, with 17 bases between. Germline V gene sequence: CDR1 LNHDA, CDR2 SQIVND (reference sequence). The data were produced by immunoSEQ multiplex PCR, yet TCRdb's version contains in-frame clones alone and is incomplete. The sample consists of some 79,000 clones, approximately 90% of them appearing once. This TCR derives from a man in his fifties or sixties in good health. The sample taken for sequencing was blood. The rearrangement joins TRBV19 to TRBJ1-1, with D unclear. The CDR3 coding sequence is TGTGCCAGTAGTATAGTATTGGCGCGGAGGCTAAACACTGAAGCTTTCTTT. This translates into CASSIVLARRLNTEAFF.